This TCR beta chain is drawn from a study of blood T cell repertoires in COVID-19. For the study at large: From T cells, B-cell-depleted T cells, or PBMCs came the material, which was cDNA or gDNA.

Sequencing used immunoSEQ multiplex PCR; TCRdb keeps in-frame clones, though not all of them. The sample contains hundreds of thousands of clones, 83% of which appear only once. Trimming stripped 8 bases from V and 3 bases from J, with 14 bases between. Germline loops: CDR1 MDHEN, CDR2 SYDVKM. This CDR3 has 14 amino acids. Residents of over 20 US areas, aged roughly 18 to 89 years, made up the participants. All exposed participants met a person with COVID-19 within 2 weeks before entering the study. The clonotype comes from a woman aged 40 to 50 who had been exposed to COVID-19. The V call is TRBV28, the J call TRBJ2-1; D may be TRBD2 (5 bases). The material sequenced was PBMCs or T cells enriched from blood (not recorded which). The CDR3 DNA is TGTGCCAGCGACTCGGCTGGGAGCTACAATGAGCAGTTCTTC. It codes for CASDSAGSYNEQFF.